This entry is about one T cell receptor (beta chain). What was amplified from RNA transcripts were TCR beta CDR3 regions. The HTBI primer set drove a first-round RT-PCR of the TCR CDR3. TCRdb analysed the multiplex PCR reads with MiXCR anew, one entry per CDR3 protein. The sample lists 350,000 to 500,000 distinct CDR3 sequences, roughly 15% occurring once. Disease duration under 2 months; hyperthyroidism patients were aged 18 to 65. The authors obtained PBMCs from roughly 9.7 ml of fresh peripheral blood. Trimming shortened V by 2 bases and J by 0 bases, and 8 bases separated the two germline ends. CDR1 LNHDA and CDR2 SQIVND come from the germline V gene (reference sequence). This CDR3 is 15 amino acids long. This sample is drawn from a study of T cells in Graves' hyperthyroidism and ophthalmopathy. Study-level background: Peripheral blood was acquired at first diagnosis, ahead of any therapy whatsoever.

Sequencing was performed on blood. V gene TRBV19 combines with J gene TRBJ2-1, with unresolved D. The receptor comes from a woman younger than 30 with Graves' hyperthyroidism. CDR3 DNA: TGTGCCAGTAGTATAAAAGGAACCTCCTACAATGAGCAGTTCTTC. This sequence encodes CASSIKGTSYNEQFF.